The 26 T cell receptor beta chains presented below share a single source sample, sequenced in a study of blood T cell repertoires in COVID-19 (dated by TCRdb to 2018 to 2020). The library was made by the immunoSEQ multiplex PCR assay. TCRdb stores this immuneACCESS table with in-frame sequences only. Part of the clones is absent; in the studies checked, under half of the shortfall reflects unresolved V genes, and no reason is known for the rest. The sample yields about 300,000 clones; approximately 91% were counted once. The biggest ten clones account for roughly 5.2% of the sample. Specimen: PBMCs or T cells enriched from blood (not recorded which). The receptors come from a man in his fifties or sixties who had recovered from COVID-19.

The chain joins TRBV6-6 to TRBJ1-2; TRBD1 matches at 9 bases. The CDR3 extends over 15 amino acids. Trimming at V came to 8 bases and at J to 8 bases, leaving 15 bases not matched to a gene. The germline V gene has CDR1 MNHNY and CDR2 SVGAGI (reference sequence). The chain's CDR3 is CASRGPTGGGIGYTF. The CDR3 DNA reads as TGTGCCAGCCGCGGACCTACAGGGGGCGGGATAGGCTACACCTTC.

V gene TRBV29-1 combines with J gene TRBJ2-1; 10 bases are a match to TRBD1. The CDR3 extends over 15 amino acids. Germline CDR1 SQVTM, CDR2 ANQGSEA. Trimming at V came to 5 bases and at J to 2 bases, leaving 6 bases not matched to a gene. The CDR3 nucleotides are TGCAGCGTTCGACAGGGGGCTCCGGCCTACAATGAGCAGTTCTTC. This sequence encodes CSVRQGAPAYNEQFF.

CDR3 sequence reads: CASSLGRQLAGTQYF. Here the CDR3 DNA reads TGTGCCAGCAGCTTAGGGAGACAGCTCGCAGGGACCCAGTACTTC. This rearrangement joins TRBV7-2 to TRBJ2-5, with D maybe TRBD1 (5 bases). The CDR3 length is 15 residues. The germline CDR1 and CDR2 sequences are SGHTA and FQGNSA. Deletions cut 1 base from V and 7 bases from J, with 16 bases between.

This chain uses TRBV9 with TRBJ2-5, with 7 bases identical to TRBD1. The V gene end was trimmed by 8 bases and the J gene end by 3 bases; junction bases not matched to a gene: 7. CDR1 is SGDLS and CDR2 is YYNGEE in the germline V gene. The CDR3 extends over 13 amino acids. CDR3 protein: CASSTQGEETQYF. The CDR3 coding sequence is TGTGCCAGTAGTACGCAGGGGGAAGAGACCCAGTACTTC.

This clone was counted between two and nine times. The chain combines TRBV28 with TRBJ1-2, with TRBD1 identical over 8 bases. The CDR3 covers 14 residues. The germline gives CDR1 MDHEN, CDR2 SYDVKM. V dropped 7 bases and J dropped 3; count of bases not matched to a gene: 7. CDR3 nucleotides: TGTGCCAGCACCACAGGGGGGACGTACTATGGCTACACCTTC. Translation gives CASTTGGTYYGYTF.

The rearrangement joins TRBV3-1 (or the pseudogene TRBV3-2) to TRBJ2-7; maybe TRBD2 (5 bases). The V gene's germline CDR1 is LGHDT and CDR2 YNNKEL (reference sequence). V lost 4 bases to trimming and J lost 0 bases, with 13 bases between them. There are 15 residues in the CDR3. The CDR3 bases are TGTGCCAGCAGCCCACGACACGGGGTCTCCTACGAGCAGTACTTC. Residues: CASSPRHGVSYEQYF.

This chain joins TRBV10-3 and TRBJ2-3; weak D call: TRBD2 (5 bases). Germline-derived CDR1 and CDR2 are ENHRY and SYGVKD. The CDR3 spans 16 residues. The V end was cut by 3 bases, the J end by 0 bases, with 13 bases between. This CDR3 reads CAISDSASRSTDTQYF. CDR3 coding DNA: TGTGCCATCAGTGATTCGGCTAGCAGAAGCACAGATACGCAGTATTTT.

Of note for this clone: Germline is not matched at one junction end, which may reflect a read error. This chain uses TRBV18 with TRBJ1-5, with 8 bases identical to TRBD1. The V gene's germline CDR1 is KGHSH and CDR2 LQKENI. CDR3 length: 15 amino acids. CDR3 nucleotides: TGTGCCAGCTCCCCACGGGAACAGGGGGTTCAGCCCCAGCATTTT. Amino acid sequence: CASSPREQGVQPQHF.

CDR3 bases: TGTGCCATCAGTGAGGGACAGGTTTCGACTAATGAAAAACTGTTTTTT. Protein sequence: CAISEGQVSTNEKLFF. This chain links TRBV10-3 with TRBJ1-4, with 7 positions matching TRBD1. CDR1 and CDR2 (germline): ENHRY, SYGVKD. The CDR3 consists of 16 residues. With 2 bases clipped from V and 2 bases from J, the junction kept 5 bases outside the gene matches.

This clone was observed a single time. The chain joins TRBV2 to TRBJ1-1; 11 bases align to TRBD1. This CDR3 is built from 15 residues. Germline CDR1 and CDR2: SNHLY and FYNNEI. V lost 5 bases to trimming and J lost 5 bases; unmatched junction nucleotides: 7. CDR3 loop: CASSPDRGRVTEAFF. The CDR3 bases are TGTGCCAGCAGTCCGGACAGGGGGCGAGTGACTGAAGCTTTCTTT.

The CDR3 coding sequence is TGTGCCAGCAGCTTAGGTAGCGCCAGCTCCTACAATGAGCAGTTCTTC. This sequence encodes CASSLGSASSYNEQFF. The chain combines TRBV7-2 with TRBJ2-1; TRBD2 is a possible D gene (5 bases). Germline-derived CDR1 and CDR2 are SGHTA and FQGNSA. Trimming removed 1 base at V and 0 bases at J, with 10 bases between. The CDR3 has 16 residues.

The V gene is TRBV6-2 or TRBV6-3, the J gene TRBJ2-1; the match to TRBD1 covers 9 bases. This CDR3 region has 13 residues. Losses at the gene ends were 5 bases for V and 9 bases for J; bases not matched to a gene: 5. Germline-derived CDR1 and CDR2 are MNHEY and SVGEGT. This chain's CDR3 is CASSAQGALEQFF. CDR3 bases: TGTGCCAGCAGTGCACAGGGGGCGCTTGAGCAGTTCTTC.

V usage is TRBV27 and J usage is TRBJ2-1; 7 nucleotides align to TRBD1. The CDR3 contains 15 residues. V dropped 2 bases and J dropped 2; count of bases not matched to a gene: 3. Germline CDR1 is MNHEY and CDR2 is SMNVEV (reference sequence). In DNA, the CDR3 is TGTGCCAGCAGTTTACGAGGGGGCGCCTACAATGAGCAGTTCTTC. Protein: CASSLRGGAYNEQFF.

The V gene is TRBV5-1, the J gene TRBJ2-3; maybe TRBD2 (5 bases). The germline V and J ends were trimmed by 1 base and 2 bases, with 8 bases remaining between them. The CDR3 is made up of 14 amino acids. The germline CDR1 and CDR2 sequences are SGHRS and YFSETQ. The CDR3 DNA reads TGCGCCAGCAGCTTGCGGGGAGACACAGATACGCAGTATTTT. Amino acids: CASSLRGDTDTQYF.

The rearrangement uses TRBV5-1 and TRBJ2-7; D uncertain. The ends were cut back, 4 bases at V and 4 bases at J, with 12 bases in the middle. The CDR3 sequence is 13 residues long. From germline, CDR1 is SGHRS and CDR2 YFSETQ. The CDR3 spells CASSPRHLYEQYF. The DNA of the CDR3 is TGCGCCAGCAGCCCCCGACACCTTTACGAGCAGTACTTC.

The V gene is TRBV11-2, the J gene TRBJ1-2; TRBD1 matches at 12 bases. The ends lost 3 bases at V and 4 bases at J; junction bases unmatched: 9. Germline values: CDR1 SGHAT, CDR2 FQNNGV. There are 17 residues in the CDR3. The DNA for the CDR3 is TGTGCCAGCAGCTTGGTTCCGGGACAGGGGGCGAGCTATGGCTACACCTTC. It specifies CASSLVPGQGASYGYTF.

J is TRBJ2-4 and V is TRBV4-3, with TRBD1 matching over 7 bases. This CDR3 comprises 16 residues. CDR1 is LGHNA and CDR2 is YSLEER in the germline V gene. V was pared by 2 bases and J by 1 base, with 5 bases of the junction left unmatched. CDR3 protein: CASSQTGVLAKNIQYF. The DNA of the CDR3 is TGCGCCAGCAGCCAAACAGGGGTCTTGGCCAAAAACATTCAGTACTTC.

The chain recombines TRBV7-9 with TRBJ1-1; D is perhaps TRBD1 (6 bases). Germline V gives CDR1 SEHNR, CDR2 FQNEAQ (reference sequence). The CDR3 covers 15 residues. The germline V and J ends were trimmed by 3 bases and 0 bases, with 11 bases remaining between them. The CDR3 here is CASSFYTGLNTEAFF. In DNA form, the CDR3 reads TGTGCCAGCAGCTTTTATACAGGGTTGAACACTGAAGCTTTCTTT.

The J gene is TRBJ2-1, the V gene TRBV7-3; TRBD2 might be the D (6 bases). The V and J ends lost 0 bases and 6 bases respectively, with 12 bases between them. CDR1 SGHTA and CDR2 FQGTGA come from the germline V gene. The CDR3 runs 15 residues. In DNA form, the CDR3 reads TGTGCCAGCAGCTTAACCCGGAGGGCTAGCAATGAGCAGTTCTTC. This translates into CASSLTRRASNEQFF.

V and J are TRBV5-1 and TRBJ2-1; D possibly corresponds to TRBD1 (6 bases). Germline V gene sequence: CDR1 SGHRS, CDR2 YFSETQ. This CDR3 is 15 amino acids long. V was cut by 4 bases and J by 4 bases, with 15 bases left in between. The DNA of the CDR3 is TGCGCCAGCAGCGGGTCGGGACAAGATTACAATGAGCAGTTCTTC. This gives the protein CASSGSGQDYNEQFF.

DNA of the CDR3: TGTGCCAGTAGTGCGTCGGACAGAGAAGCGGCAGGCTACACCTTC. Translating gives CASSASDREAAGYTF. This sequence joins TRBV19 and TRBJ1-2, with TRBD1 as a possible D gene (6 bases). CDR3 length: 15 residues. Germline V gene lookup returns CDR1 LNHDA and CDR2 SQIVND (reference sequence). Trimming took 5 bases from V and 8 from J, leaving 21 bases between them.

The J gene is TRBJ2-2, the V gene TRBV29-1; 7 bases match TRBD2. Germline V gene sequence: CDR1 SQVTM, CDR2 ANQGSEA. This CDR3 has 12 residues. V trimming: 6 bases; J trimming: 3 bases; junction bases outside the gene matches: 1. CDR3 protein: CSVRGDTGELFF. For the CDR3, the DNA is TGCAGCGTCCGGGGGGACACCGGGGAGCTGTTTTTT.

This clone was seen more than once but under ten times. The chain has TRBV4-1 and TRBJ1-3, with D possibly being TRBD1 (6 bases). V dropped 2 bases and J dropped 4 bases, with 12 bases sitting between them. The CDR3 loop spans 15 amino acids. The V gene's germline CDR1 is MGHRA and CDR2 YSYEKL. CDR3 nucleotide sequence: TGCGCCAGCAGCCAATATAGGGGGTCCGGAAACACCATATATTTT. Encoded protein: CASSQYRGSGNTIYF.

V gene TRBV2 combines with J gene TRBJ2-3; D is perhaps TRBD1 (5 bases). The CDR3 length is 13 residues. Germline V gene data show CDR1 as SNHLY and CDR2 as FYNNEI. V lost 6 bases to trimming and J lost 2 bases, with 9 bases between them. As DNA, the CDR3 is TGTGCCAGCAGAAGACAGCTCACAGATACGCAGTATTTT. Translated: CASRRQLTDTQYF. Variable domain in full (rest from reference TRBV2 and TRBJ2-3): EPEVTQTPSHQVTQMGQEVILRCVPISNHLYFYWYRQILGQKVEFLVSFYNNEISEKSEIFDDQFSVERPDGSNFTLKIRSTKLEDSAMYFCASRRQLTDTQYFGPGTRLTVL.

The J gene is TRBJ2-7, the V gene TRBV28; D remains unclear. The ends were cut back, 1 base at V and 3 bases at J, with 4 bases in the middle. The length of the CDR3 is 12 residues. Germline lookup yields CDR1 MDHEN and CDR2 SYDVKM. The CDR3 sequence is CASSLSLYEQYF. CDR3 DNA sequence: TGTGCCAGCAGTTTATCCCTCTACGAGCAGTACTTC. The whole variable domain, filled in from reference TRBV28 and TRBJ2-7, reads DVKVTQSSRYLVKRTGEKVFLECVQDMDHENMFWYRQDPGLGLRLIYFSYDVKMKEKGDIPEGYSVSREKKERFSLILESASTNQTSMYLCASSLSLYEQYFGPGTRLTVT.

As DNA, the CDR3 is TGTGCCAGCAGCTCGGGACTAGCGGGAGGGCCCCACAATGAGCAGTTCTTC. Translated, it gives CASSSGLAGGPHNEQFF. The chain joins TRBV5-4 to TRBJ2-1, with TRBD2 matching 16 bases. The CDR3 is made up of 17 amino acids. CDR1 SGHNT and CDR2 YYREEE come from the germline V gene (reference sequence). Trimming took 3 bases from V and 5 from J; bases not matched to a gene: 5.